This T cell receptor (beta chain) appears in the sequencing data of a study of blood T cell repertoires in COVID-19. On the study more broadly: Samples of COVID-19 (acute and convalescent) were obtained from the United States, Italy and Spain. PBMCs, B-cell-depleted T cells, or T cells provided the cDNA or gDNA that made up the material.

All enrollees were roughly 18 to 90 years old and from some 24 US areas. In the source study's methods: Reference gene primer amplification gave estimated nucleated cell counts. Assay: immunoSEQ multiplex PCR; the TCRdb copy retains only in-frame clones and omits some. V, J and clone size reflect that table, while D and trimming were determined from the DNA. Of roughly 260,000 clones listed, 70% to 90% are singletons. CDR1 is KGHDR, CDR2 SFDVKD, per germline. This CDR3 is 19 amino acids long. Between the trimmed V and J ends, which lost 4 bases and 0 bases, there was a span of 24 bases. The origin of this receptor is a woman aged 45 to 65 who had recovered from COVID-19. This chain links TRBV24-1 with TRBJ2-7; tentatively, D is TRBD2 (6 bases). Sequencing was carried out using PBMCs or T cells enriched from blood (not recorded which). The CDR3 DNA sequence: TGTGCCACCAGTGACTACACCTATCTTAGGGACTCCTACTCCTACGAGCAGTACTTC. This codes for CATSDYTYLRDSYSYEQYF.